This entry lists 22 T cell receptor beta chains sequenced from one sample in a study of Siglec-9 on CD8 T cells in melanoma. Produced via immunoSEQ multiplex PCR; TCRdb's table is partial and in-frame only. The sample lists some 39,000 clones; roughly 84% were seen once. Sequencing used Siglec-9- CD8+ T cells sorted from blood. The receptors were sampled from a human donor in good health.

This clone showed up just a few times. V usage is TRBV27 and J usage is TRBJ1-4; D remains ambiguous. CDR1 is MNHEY and CDR2 is SMNVEV in the germline V gene (reference sequence). Trimming removed 6 bases from V and 4 bases from J, with 15 bases in between. The CDR3 spans 15 residues. As DNA, the CDR3 is TGTGCCAGCAGCTCGTCGTTGAGCATTAATGAAAAACTGTTTTTT. Translated, it gives CASSSSLSINEKLFF. Full variable domain (outside the CDR3, taken from reference TRBV27 and TRBJ1-4): EAQVTQNPRYLITVTGKKLTVTCSQNMNHEYMSWYRQDPGLGLRQIYYSMNVEVTDKGDVPEGYKVSRKEKRNFPLILESPSPNQTSLYFCASSSSLSINEKLFFGSGTQLSVL.

The chain combines TRBV6-5 with TRBJ1-1; TRBD1 aligns across 7 bases. This CDR3 is built from 13 residues. Trimming removed 6 bases from V and 8 bases from J; junction bases left unmatched: 9. Germline V gene lookup returns CDR1 MNHEY and CDR2 SVGAGI. The CDR3 region has the DNA TGTGCCAGCAGCGCACCGGGACAGCCCGAAGCTTTCTTT. Amino acids: CASSAPGQPEAFF.

V is TRBV5-4 and J is TRBJ1-2, with D perhaps matching TRBD1 (5 bases). V lost 0 bases and J 0 bases, leaving 6 bases between the germline ends. Germline assignment: CDR1 SGHNT and CDR2 YYREEE (reference sequence). This CDR3 comprises 14 residues. In nucleotides, the CDR3 is TGTGCCAGCAGCTTGGGGGGGGCTAACTATGGCTACACCTTC. Translating gives CASSLGGANYGYTF.

The chain carries TRBV4-1 and TRBJ1-4, with TRBD1 as a possible D gene (5 bases). CDR1 and CDR2 (germline): MGHRA, YSYEKL. V lost 3 bases, J lost 0 bases, and 5 bases lay in between. This CDR3 has 14 amino acids. CDR3 nucleotides: TGCGCCAGCAGCCAGGGGGCAACTAATGAAAAACTGTTTTTT. Its translation is CASSQGATNEKLFF.

V is TRBV18 and J is TRBJ2-1; 11 bases agree with TRBD2. Germline V CDR1 and CDR2: KGHSH, LQKENI. With V trimmed by 4 bases and J by 7 bases, 6 bases remained unmatched. This CDR3 contains 15 residues. The CDR3 region is CASSLLAGEQNEQFF. CDR3 coding DNA: TGTGCCAGCTCACTACTAGCGGGAGAACAGAATGAGCAGTTCTTC.

This clone has just a few counts. J is TRBJ1-2 and V is TRBV2; D is unresolved. Germline lookup yields CDR1 SNHLY and CDR2 FYNNEI. The V end was cut by 2 bases, the J end by 8 bases, with 3 bases between. The CDR3 extends over 10 amino acids. The CDR3: CASSEWGYTF. The CDR3 DNA is TGTGCCAGCAGTGAATGGGGCTACACCTTC.

The V call is TRBV9, the J call TRBJ2-7, with 9 bases identical to TRBD1. Germline CDR1 is SGDLS and CDR2 is YYNGEE. This CDR3 spans 16 amino acids. V was clipped by 3 bases and J by 3 bases; unmatched bases: 10. CDR3 sequence (DNA): TGTGCCAGCAGCGGAACCGGGACAGGGAAAGTCTACGAGCAGTACTTC. Amino acid sequence: CASSGTGTGKVYEQYF. The whole variable domain, remainder taken from reference TRBV9 and TRBJ2-7, is DSGVTQTPKHLITATGQRVTLRCSPRSGDLSVYWYQQSLDQGLQFLIQYYNGEERAKGNILERFSAQQFPDLHSELNLSSLELGDSALYFCASSGTGTGKVYEQYFGPGTRLTVT.

The chain uses TRBV5-1 and TRBJ2-3; 12 nucleotides align to TRBD1. Germline values: CDR1 SGHRS, CDR2 YFSETQ. Trimming took 3 bases from V and 6 from J; bases not matched to a gene: 5. The CDR3 totals 15 residues. The CDR3: CASSSGTGGYDTQYF. DNA for the CDR3: TGCGCCAGCAGCTCAGGGACAGGGGGCTATGATACGCAGTATTTT.

The CDR3 loop reads CSVGGGYEQYF. Here the CDR3 DNA reads TGCAGCGTTGGGGGGGGCTACGAGCAGTACTTC. V gene TRBV29-1 combines with J gene TRBJ2-7; TRBD2 agrees at 7 bases. From germline, CDR1 is SQVTM and CDR2 ANQGSEA. The CDR3 consists of 11 residues. V lost 4 bases, J lost 3 bases, and 0 bases stayed unmatched.

The gene calls are TRBV9 and TRBJ2-1; TRBD1 aligns across 8 bases. From germline, CDR1 is SGDLS and CDR2 YYNGEE. V shed 3 bases, J shed 10 bases, and the junction held 6 bases outside the gene matches. This CDR3 comprises 13 residues. CDR3 in amino acids: CASSEPTGVEQFF. Here the CDR3 DNA reads TGTGCCAGCAGCGAACCGACAGGGGTGGAGCAGTTCTTC.

CDR3 region: CASSLTESGREQYF. In DNA form, the CDR3 reads TGTGCCAGCAGCCTAACCGAGTCAGGACGCGAGCAGTACTTC. The genes are TRBV6-5 and TRBJ2-7; D is unresolved. The CDR3 totals 14 residues. Germline lookup yields CDR1 MNHEY and CDR2 SVGAGI. V lost 6 bases to trimming and J lost 6 bases, with 18 bases between them.

The V gene is TRBV4-2, the J gene TRBJ2-3; no clear D gene. Germline CDR1 LGHNA, CDR2 YNFKEQ. CDR3 length: 15 amino acids. V gave up 2 bases and J gave up 1 base, with 10 bases separating them. CDR3 in amino acids: CASSQLGDRTDTQYF. CDR3 bases: TGTGCCAGCAGCCAACTTGGCGACCGCACAGATACGCAGTATTTT.

The CDR3 sequence: CASSVGLAGGNEQFF. The CDR3 coding sequence is TGTGCCAGCAGCGTGGGACTAGCGGGAGGGAATGAGCAGTTCTTC. V gene TRBV7-3 combines with J gene TRBJ2-1; 16 nucleotides agree with TRBD2. This CDR3 spans 15 amino acids. V lost 5 bases to trimming and J lost 7 bases; unmatched junction nucleotides: 2. Germline V gene lookup returns CDR1 SGHTA and CDR2 FQGTGA.

This chain links TRBV2 with TRBJ2-5, with 10 positions matching TRBD2. J lost 4 bases, V lost 2 bases, and 7 bases had no gene match. Germline V gives CDR1 SNHLY, CDR2 FYNNEI. The CDR3 totals 16 residues. CDR3 bases: TGTGCCAGCAGTGAACTAGCGGGAGCACAGGGAGAGACCCAGTACTTC. Translation: CASSELAGAQGETQYF.

The chain joins TRBV19 to TRBJ2-1; possible D gene TRBD1, 5 bases. V dropped 0 bases and J dropped 2 bases, with 14 bases sitting between them. The CDR3 loop spans 17 amino acids. CDR1 is LNHDA and CDR2 is SQIVND in the germline V gene (reference sequence). The CDR3, as DNA: TGTGCCAGTAGTATAGATCGTGGCAGGGTCCCCTACAATGAGCAGTTCTTC. Amino acid sequence: CASSIDRGRVPYNEQFF.

V is TRBV5-6 and J is TRBJ1-3, with D possibly matching TRBD1 (5 bases). Trimming stripped 2 bases from V and 0 bases from J, with 15 bases between. CDR1 is SGHDT and CDR2 is YYEEEE in the germline V gene. The CDR3 consists of 17 residues. CDR3 DNA sequence: TGTGCCAGCAGCTTCGAGGGGCTGTGGGGCTCTGGAAACACCATATATTTT. As protein: CASSFEGLWGSGNTIYF.

The chain is built from TRBV6-5 and TRBJ1-3; TRBD1 aligns across 7 bases. CDR1 is MNHEY and CDR2 is SVGAGI in the germline V gene. This CDR3 spans 15 amino acids. The trim removed 7 bases at V and 0 bases at J, leaving 6 bases unmatched. CDR3 in amino acids: CASTPGGYSGNTIYF. The CDR3 DNA follows: TGTGCCAGCACCCCAGGGGGATACTCTGGAAACACCATATATTTT.

This chain links TRBV19 with TRBJ1-2; no definite D call. The CDR3 is 13 amino acids. The V end was cut by 7 bases, the J end by 3 bases, with 12 bases between. Per the germline V gene, CDR1 is LNHDA and CDR2 is SQIVND (reference sequence). CDR3 bases: TGTGCCAGTACCCGGACGGAACACTATGGCTACACCTTC. Its protein product is CASTRTEHYGYTF.

This sequence joins TRBV11-2 and TRBJ2-3; a possible D gene is TRBD2 (6 bases). The V gene's germline CDR1 is SGHAT and CDR2 FQNNGV. V was clipped by 6 bases and J by 1 base, with 8 bases between them. The CDR3 has 13 amino acids. In nucleotides, the CDR3 is TGTGCCAGCAGGGGAGGCCGCACAGATACGCAGTATTTT. This sequence encodes CASRGGRTDTQYF.

This clone was detected a few times. The chain uses TRBV27 and TRBJ1-5; D remains ambiguous. V was shortened by 4 bases and J by 4 bases, with 8 bases between the two germline ends. CDR3 length: 13 residues. Germline values: CDR1 MNHEY, CDR2 SMNVEV (reference sequence). The CDR3 is CASSWQENQPQHF. As DNA, the CDR3 is TGTGCCAGCAGTTGGCAGGAAAATCAGCCCCAGCATTTT.

This clone has just one count. The chain couples TRBV27 to TRBJ2-1; 9 bases align to TRBD2. The CDR3 runs 14 residues. Germline values: CDR1 MNHEY, CDR2 SMNVEV (reference sequence). V lost 5 bases and J lost 9; bases outside the gene matches: 8. For the CDR3, the DNA is TGTGCCAGCAGTCCAGGACTAGCGAGGGGTGAGCAGTTCTTC. Its translation is CASSPGLARGEQFF.

The CDR3 DNA reads as TGTGCCAGCAGCTTAAGAGCGGGGGATTACAATGAGCAGTTCTTC. This translates into CASSLRAGDYNEQFF. The chain links TRBV13 to TRBJ2-1; 8 bases are shared with TRBD2. The CDR3 is made up of 15 amino acids. J was trimmed by 4 bases and V by 2 bases; bases with no gene match: 4. Germline V lookup: CDR1 PRHDT, CDR2 FYEKMQ (reference sequence). Using reference TRBV13 and TRBJ2-1 for the parts outside the CDR3, the full variable domain is AAGVIQSPRHLIKEKRETATLKCYPIPRHDTVYWYQQGPGQDPQFLISFYEKMQSDKGSIPDRFSAQQFSDYHSELNMSSLELGDSALYFCASSLRAGDYNEQFFGPGTRLTVL.